The 29 T cell receptor beta chains in this list originate from one sample, sequenced in a study of esophageal squamous cell carcinoma under preoperative chemotherapy. TCRdb reprocessed the PCR reads with MiXCR, giving one entry per CDR3 protein. The data hold fewer than 18,000 distinct CDR3 sequences, with approximately 57% observed a single time. Time point of the sample: before preoperative PTX-NDP chemotherapy. This specimen was taken from a patient given preoperative chemotherapy. These receptors all come from a human donor with esophageal squamous cell carcinoma. The donor label of this sample is uncertain.

With respect to this clonotype: One end of the junction fails to match germline, which may point to a read error. The rearrangement joins TRBV6-4 to TRBJ2-3, with 8 bases that match TRBD1. The CDR3 has 14 residues. Germline-derived CDR1 and CDR2 are MRHNA and SNTAGT. The CDR3 here is CAVRGPWGTDTQYF. DNA of the CDR3: TGTGCCGTCAGGGGGCCGTGGGGCACAGACACGCAGTATTTC.

The chain is built from TRBV6-1 and TRBJ2-5, with TRBD2 as a possible D gene (5 bases). The J call could be wrong; TRBJ2-7 is a better fit for the DNA end. Germline CDR1 MNHNS, CDR2 SASEGT. The CDR3 is made up of 14 amino acids. In nucleotides, the CDR3 is TGTGCCAGCACCCACAATGTTGGGAGCTACGAGCAGTACTTC. It codes for CASTHNVGSYEQYF.

This clonotype was recorded a few times. The genes are TRBV6-1 and TRBJ2-1; TRBD1 or TRBD2 may be the D gene (5 bases each). The J call may be mistaken, given a closer DNA end match to TRBJ2-7. The CDR3 extends over 14 amino acids. Germline CDR1 reads MNHNS; CDR2 reads SASEGT. CDR3 region: CASSFRDGYKEQYF. CDR3 nucleotide sequence: TGTGCCAGCAGCTTTCGGGACGGATACAAGGAGCAGTACTTC.

V gene TRBV6-1 combines with J gene TRBJ2-1, with 7 positions matching TRBD1. Germline values: CDR1 MNHNS, CDR2 SASEGT. V trimming: 8 bases; J trimming: 2 bases; junction bases outside the gene matches: 15. CDR3 length equals 17 residues. CDR3 in amino acids: CASPDRSGGKAYNEQFF. The CDR3 nucleotides are TGTGCCAGCCCCGATCGTTCAGGGGGTAAGGCCTACAATGAGCAGTTCTTC.

This chain links TRBV12-3 or TRBV12-4 with TRBJ2-3, with 11 positions matching TRBD2. The V segment lost 6 bases and the J segment 5 bases; nucleotides outside the gene matches: 7. This CDR3 has 15 residues. The CDR3 is CASSRLAGPQDTQYF. Written as DNA, the CDR3 is TGTGCCAGCAGCAGACTAGCGGGACCTCAAGATACGCAGTATTTT.

This clonotype was found once. The chain joins TRBV6-5 to TRBJ2-2; D call uncertain. This CDR3 has 14 residues. With 2 bases removed from V and 5 bases from J, the gap between germline ends came to 9 bases. Per the germline V gene, CDR1 is MNHEY and CDR2 is SVGAGI. The CDR3 spells CASSYTRATGELFF. The CDR3 DNA reads TGTGCCAGCAGTTACACACGGGCGACCGGGGAGCTGTTTTTT.

The chain carries TRBV6-1 and TRBJ2-3, with 11 bases identical to TRBD2. The V gene end was trimmed by 4 bases and the J gene end by 0 bases; junction bases not matched to a gene: 9. Germline V lookup: CDR1 MNHNS, CDR2 SASEGT. This CDR3 has 18 amino acids. The DNA of the CDR3 is TGTGCCAGCAGTGGTCTTCCGGGACTAGCGGAAAGCACAGATACGCAGTATTTT. This gives the protein CASSGLPGLAESTDTQYF.

In the case of this clonotype: With a much larger clone just one base away, this may be a read error. This chain links TRBV10-3 with TRBJ1-4; maybe TRBD1 (6 bases). Germline V gene data show CDR1 as ENHRY and CDR2 as SYGVKD. This CDR3 region has 15 residues. The ends were cut back, 11 bases at V and 0 bases at J, with 16 bases in the middle. CDR3: CAGRQALATNEKLFF. As DNA, the CDR3 is TGTGCCGGTAGACAGGCTCTAGCAACTAATGAAAAACTGTTTTTT.

This chain connects TRBV10-3 to TRBJ2-2; the D is unclear. Germline V gene data show CDR1 as ENHRY and CDR2 as SYGVKD. The CDR3 has 13 residues. Trimming removed 10 bases at V and 5 bases at J, with 14 bases between. The CDR3 loop reads CATTACETGELFF. The CDR3 DNA reads TGTGCCACAACCGCTTGTGAAACCGGGGAGCTGTTTTTT.

The chain uses TRBV6-1 and TRBJ2-1; TRBD1 is a possible D gene (7 bases). The closer fit of TRBJ2-5 to the DNA end suggests the J call may be wrong. The germline gives CDR1 MNHNS, CDR2 SASEGT. The CDR3 has 13 amino acids. CDR3 amino acids: CASSRGTVETQYF. DNA for the CDR3: TGTGCCAGCAGTCGCGGGACAGTTGAGACCCAGTACTTC.

The rearrangement joins TRBV6-1 to TRBJ2-3; the match to TRBD2 covers 14 bases. The germline CDR1 and CDR2 sequences are MNHNS and SASEGT. The CDR3 covers 17 residues. V lost 3 bases to trimming and J lost 3 bases; unmatched junction nucleotides: 5. The CDR3 DNA is TGTGCCAGCAGTGAGGGGACTAGCGGGAGAGTGACAGATACGCAGTATTTT. Protein: CASSEGTSGRVTDTQYF.

The rearrangement uses TRBV12-3 or TRBV12-4 and TRBJ2-6, with 7 bases that match TRBD1. The DNA end is a closer match to TRBJ2-7, so the J assignment may be wrong. This CDR3 is 12 amino acids long. The CDR3 loop is CASSLWTGEQYF. The CDR3, as DNA: TGTGCCAGCAGTTTGTGGACAGGCGAGCAGTACTTC.

The CDR3 DNA sequence: TGTGCCAGCAGTTACTCAACCGGGACGCGAGAGACGCAGTATTTT. It translates to CASSYSTGTRETQYF. J is TRBJ2-3 and V is TRBV6-5; D assignment may be TRBD1 or TRBD2 (5 bases each). V was pared by 0 bases and J by 9 bases, with 16 bases between. The CDR3 runs 15 residues. The germline gives CDR1 MNHEY, CDR2 SVGAGI.

This chain connects TRBV6-1 to TRBJ2-1; no definite D call. The CDR3 has 14 residues. Per germline, CDR1 MNHNS and CDR2 SASEGT. The V gene lost 1 base and the J gene lost 10 bases, with 14 bases spanning the gap. CDR3 protein: CASSEEYGTYEQFF. The DNA of the CDR3 is TGTGCCAGCAGTGAAGAGTACGGAACCTACGAGCAGTTCTTC.

This chain uses TRBV6-1 with TRBJ2-3; D remains ambiguous. This CDR3 has 13 amino acids. Trimming removed 1 base at V and 2 bases at J, with 4 bases between. Germline loops: CDR1 MNHNS, CDR2 SASEGT. The CDR3 coding sequence is TGTGCCAGCAGTGAAGTATACACAGATACGCAGTATTTT. This codes for CASSEVYTDTQYF.

This clonotype was counted at least ten times. The chain has TRBV6-1 and TRBJ2-7; 8 bases match TRBD2. The CDR3 extends over 15 amino acids. Per the germline V gene, CDR1 is MNHNS and CDR2 is SASEGT. V trimming: 1 base; J trimming: 0 bases; junction bases outside the gene matches: 2. The CDR3 DNA reads TGTGCCAGCAGTGAAGGACTAGCGCACTCCTACGAGCAGTACTTC. It translates to CASSEGLAHSYEQYF.

About this clonotype: A read error may produce the germline difference seen at one junction end. The rearrangement joins TRBV7-2 to TRBJ2-3; D could derive from TRBD1 or TRBD2 (6 bases each). The germline V gene encodes CDR1 SGHTA and CDR2 FQGNSA. The CDR3 is made up of 14 amino acids. CDR3 sequence (DNA): TGTGCCAGCAGCTATGGACAGCCGGGGGATGAGCAGTTTTTT. This translates into CASSYGQPGDEQFF.

This chain connects TRBV6-1 to TRBJ2-4; D may correspond to TRBD1 or TRBD2 (5 bases each). Germline V CDR1 and CDR2: MNHNS, SASEGT. Trimming took off 7 bases at V and 13 bases at J, with 23 bases between the two ends. CDR3 length: 14 amino acids. This CDR3 reads CASTGPRAKNTQYF. The DNA of the CDR3 is TGTGCCAGCACGGGGCCGAGGGCCAAAAATACGCAGTACTTC.

The V gene is TRBV12-3 or TRBV12-4, the J gene TRBJ2-5; D gene unclear. The DNA end lines up better with TRBJ2-7; the J call may be wrong. The CDR3 extends over 11 amino acids. This CDR3 reads CASSILYEQYF. The CDR3 DNA follows: TGTGCCAGCAGTATCCTCTACGAGCAGTACTTC.

This clonotype appeared once. The junction and the germline gene differ at one end; a read error may be behind it. This rearrangement joins TRBV6-1 to TRBJ2-3; the match to TRBD1 covers 12 bases. Germline V gene lookup returns CDR1 MNHNS and CDR2 SASEGT. The CDR3 extends over 16 amino acids. CDR3 nucleotide sequence: TGTGCCAGCAGTGAATGGGGGACAGGGGGCAAAGATACGCAGTACTTT. It translates to CASSEWGTGGKDTQYF.

This clonotype was observed once. A read error may produce the germline difference seen at one junction end. The rearrangement links TRBV6-1 to TRBJ2-2; D not certain. The CDR3 runs 14 residues. Germline V gives CDR1 MNHNS, CDR2 SASEGT. CDR3 in DNA: TGTGCCAGCAGCCTGGGTGTCAACACCGGTGAGCTGTTTTTT. It codes for CASSLGVNTGELFF.

This clonotype was observed at least ten times. The rearrangement joins TRBV6-5 to TRBJ1-1, with 7 bases identical to TRBD1. Germline-derived CDR1 and CDR2 are MNHEY and SVGAGI. V dropped 4 bases and J dropped 0; count of bases not matched to a gene: 5. The length of the CDR3 is 15 residues. The CDR3 protein is CASSSEGALNTEAFF. The CDR3, as DNA: TGTGCCAGCAGTTCCGAGGGGGCTTTGAACACTGAAGCTTTCTTT.

The chain combines TRBV12-3 or TRBV12-4 with TRBJ2-1; 10 nucleotides align to TRBD1. The DNA end favors TRBJ2-7, so the J call may be wrong. The CDR3 runs 21 residues. CDR3 in DNA: TGTGCCAGCAGCGTCCGCCCCCGGGACAGGGGCTCCCTGTCCAGCGCCTACGAGCAGTACTTC. Its protein is CASSVRPRDRGSLSSAYEQYF.

This rearrangement joins TRBV5-4 to TRBJ1-1; no definite D call. V was cut by 2 bases and J by 1 base, with 6 bases left in between. CDR3 length: 13 residues. The V gene's germline CDR1 is SGHNT and CDR2 YYREEE (reference sequence). CDR3 region: CASSFSENTEAFF. The CDR3 DNA is TGTGCCAGCAGCTTTTCAGAGAACACTGAAGCTTTCTTT.

This chain's CDR3 is CASSPAGQGSYEQFF. The CDR3 coding sequence is TGTGCCAGCAGCCCTGCCGGACAGGGCTCCTACGAGCAGTTCTTC. The chain uses TRBV7-2 and TRBJ2-1; 8 nucleotides line up with TRBD1. CDR1 and CDR2 from the germline V gene are SGHTA and FQGNSA. V shed 5 bases, J shed 10 bases, and the junction held 13 bases outside the gene matches. The CDR3 is 15 amino acids.

The J gene is TRBJ2-1, the V gene TRBV6-1; possibly TRBD2 for D (6 bases). V gave up 2 bases and J gave up 0 bases, with 17 bases separating them. The CDR3 runs 18 residues. Germline CDR1 and CDR2: MNHNS and SASEGT. In nucleotides, the CDR3 is TGTGCCAGCAGTGAATTGTCCGGGAGCGAGCACTCCTACAATGAGCAGTTCTTC. Its protein product is CASSELSGSEHSYNEQFF.

The rearrangement links TRBV6-1 to TRBJ2-1; D call uncertain. The DNA end is a closer match to TRBJ2-7, so the J assignment may be wrong. The germline V gene encodes CDR1 MNHNS and CDR2 SASEGT. The CDR3 spans 11 residues. The CDR3 loop is CASSERDEQYF. In DNA form, the CDR3 reads TGTGCCAGCAGTGAGAGAGATGAGCAGTACTTC.

The chain recombines TRBV6-1 with TRBJ2-4, with D maybe TRBD2 (6 bases). The end of the DNA fits TRBJ2-5 better, so the J call may be wrong. The CDR3 is 19 residues long. The germline V gene encodes CDR1 MNHNS and CDR2 SASEGT. CDR3 nucleotide sequence: TGTGCCAGCAGTGAAGCTGCGGGGCTAGGGCTTTGTGCCAAAGAGACCCAGTACTTC. As protein: CASSEAAGLGLCAKETQYF.

The rearrangement links TRBV6-1 to TRBJ2-1, with 7 bases identical to TRBD2. Germline-derived CDR1 and CDR2 are MNHNS and SASEGT. After removal of 8 bases from V and 1 base from J, the junction contained 11 bases not matched to a gene. This CDR3 has 16 residues. The CDR3 protein is CASSPGTTVSYNEQFF. The CDR3 DNA sequence: TGTGCCAGCTCCCCCGGGACTACCGTATCCTACAATGAGCAGTTCTTC.